This entry is about one TCR beta chain. Time point specified: newly diagnosed GD, antithyroid drugs for less than 3 months. The TCR library was prepared using RNA isolated from PBMCs. J was trimmed by 1 base and V by 5 bases; bases with no gene match: 9. The CDR3 loop spans 16 amino acids. From germline, CDR1 is SGHAT and CDR2 FQNNGV. The record originates from a study of regulatory T cells in long-lasting Graves disease. Arm-PCR with iRepertoire HTBI primers amplified the CDR3 regions for these TCR beta libraries. One entry per CDR3 protein, called by TCRdb with MiXCR from the multiplex PCR reads. Among about 540,000 distinct CDR3 sequences listed, about 14% were seen once. The data were also submitted as part of a second study, on T cells in Graves' hyperthyroidism and ophthalmopathy. In that study: Across 18 months, stable Graves' hyperthyroidism was marked by no progression to ophthalmopathy. A set of HTBI primers served as the primers for a first-round RT-PCR of the TCR CDR3. Researchers found most expanded thyroid clonotypes above 0.001 in blood as well.

The V and J genes are TRBV11-2 and TRBJ2-3, with 7 bases aligning to TRBD2. The sequences come from peripheral blood mononuclear cells (PBMCs), collected at new diagnosis, from a patient treated with antithyroid drugs. This receptor was taken from a man aged 25 to 40 with Graves disease. Written as DNA, the CDR3 is TGTGCCAGCAGCCAAGAGGCGGGAGCTCGCACAGATACGCAGTATTTT. Protein: CASSQEAGARTDTQYF. Combining the CDR3 with reference TRBV11-2 and TRBJ2-3 gives the whole variable domain EAGVAQSPRYKIIEKRQSVAFWCNPISGHATLYWYQQILGQGPKLLIQFQNNGVVDDSQLPKDRFSAERLKGVDSTLKIQPAKLEDSAVYLCASSQEAGARTDTQYFGPGTRLTVL.